This T cell receptor (beta chain) derives from a study of response to subunit inactivated influenza vaccine. TCRdb re-analysed the RT-PCR reads in MiXCR, keeping a single row per CDR3 protein. The sample contains roughly 520,000 distinct CDR3 sequences, about 25% of which appear only once. The CDR3 loop spans 16 amino acids. Trimming stripped 0 bases from V and 10 bases from J, with 19 bases between. CDR1 MNHEY and CDR2 SVGAGI come from the germline V gene. Sequenced here: CD4+ T cells sorted from PBMCs, sampled 5 to 6 days after vaccination. This receptor was identified in a man between 50 and 59 years old who received an inactivated influenza vaccine. The rearrangement uses TRBV6-5 and TRBJ2-1; possibly TRBD1 or TRBD2 for D (6 bases each). CDR3 region: CASSYSKITLGGEQFF. DNA of the CDR3: TGTGCCAGCAGTTACTCGAAGATTACCTTGGGGGGCGAGCAGTTCTTC.